This TCR beta chain stems from a study of T cell changes during pregnancy in multiple sclerosis. The table came from immunoSEQ multiplex PCR; TCRdb's copy has only in-frame clones and leaves some out. Of over 50,000 clones in the sample, 87% were seen once. Looked up from germline, CDR1 is SNHLY and CDR2 is FYNNEI. This CDR3 has 13 residues. The trim removed 6 bases at V and 3 bases at J, leaving 3 bases unmatched. The TCR comes from a human donor whose cells served as feeder cells for cultures in a pregnancy study. Sequenced sample: peripheral blood from another person, used as feeder cells. The chain carries TRBV2 and TRBJ2-7; 9 bases agree with TRBD1. The CDR3 sequence: CASSGTGFYEQYF. CDR3 coding DNA: TGTGCCAGCAGCGGGACAGGGTTCTACGAGCAGTACTTC.